Listed below are T cell receptor beta chains from one sample, sequenced in a study of cytomegalovirus exposure and HLA in healthy donors. The assay was immunoSEQ multiplex PCR, and TCRdb's table has in-frame clones only and misses some. The sample lists around 99,000 clones; roughly 80% were seen once. Material for sequencing was PBMCs. The receptors were gathered from a man aged 25 to 45 in good health and CMV-seropositive. Both conserved end residues are part of each CDR3. Fields, in order: J gene, D gene, clone size, V gene, CDR3 DNA, CDR3 protein. The D gene is left open where the match is weak. Some rows mark clone size as missing; the rest say once, few, many or name a class of expanded clone.

J gene: TRBJ2-3
D gene: .
clone size: .
V gene: TRBV5-4
CDR3 DNA: TGTGCCAGCAGCTTGGGGGGCCGGCAACCCGGTGCAGATACGCAGTATTTT
CDR3 protein: CASSLGGRQPGADTQYF

J gene: TRBJ2-1
D gene: .
clone size: .
V gene: TRBV7-9
CDR3 DNA: TGTGCCAGCAGCCGAGAACAGGGTCGGGATGAGCAGTTCTTC
CDR3 protein: CASSREQGRDEQFF

J gene: TRBJ1-1
D gene: .
clone size: .
V gene: TRBV7-8
CDR3 DNA: TGTGCCAGCAGCTTATATAACACTGAAGCTTTCTTT
CDR3 protein: CASSLYNTEAFF

J gene: TRBJ1-1
D gene: TRBD1
clone size: .
V gene: TRBV4-1
CDR3 DNA: TGCGCCAGCAGCCAAGGAGGGCGGGACAGACCCATGAACACTGAAGCTTTCTTT
CDR3 protein: CASSQGGRDRPMNTEAFF

J gene: TRBJ2-1
D gene: .
clone size: once
V gene: TRBV5-1
CDR3 DNA: TGCGCCAGCAGCTTGTCTCCGGCAGCGATAAAATACAATGAGCAGTTCTTC
CDR3 protein: CASSLSPAAIKYNEQFF

J gene: TRBJ1-1
D gene: TRBD1
clone size: .
V gene: TRBV6-5
CDR3 DNA: TGTGCCACCTGGGACAGTGTAATGAACACTGAAGCTTTCTTT
CDR3 protein: CATWDSVMNTEAFF

J gene: TRBJ2-1
D gene: TRBD2
clone size: .
V gene: TRBV14
CDR3 DNA: TGTGCCAGCAGCCTAATTCGGGGGGGGGCTTACAATGAGCAGTTCTTC
CDR3 protein: CASSLIRGGAYNEQFF

J gene: TRBJ1-2
D gene: .
clone size: .
V gene: TRBV5-1
CDR3 DNA: TGCGCCAGCAGCTTGGTCCCAGTGGATGGCTACACCTTC
CDR3 protein: CASSLVPVDGYTF

J gene: TRBJ1-2
D gene: .
clone size: .
V gene: TRBV5-6
CDR3 DNA: TGTGCCAGCAGCCAGCCGAGACCCCGGACTTCATATGGCTACACCTTC
CDR3 protein: CASSQPRPRTSYGYTF

J gene: TRBJ2-2
D gene: TRBD2
clone size: once
V gene: TRBV5-5
CDR3 DNA: TGTGCCAGCAGCTTACTAGCGGGGGATCCTGTCGGGGAGCTGTTTTTT
CDR3 protein: CASSLLAGDPVGELFF

J gene: TRBJ2-1
D gene: TRBD2
clone size: .
V gene: TRBV12-5
CDR3 DNA: TGTGCTAGTGGTTTGGGAAAGCGGGGGGGCGGAGATGAGCAGTTCTTC
CDR3 protein: CASGLGKRGGGDEQFF

J gene: TRBJ2-7
D gene: TRBD2
clone size: .
V gene: TRBV11-2
CDR3 DNA: TGTGCCAGCAGCTTAGAAGGCGGGGGTAGCTCCTACGAGCAGTACTTC
CDR3 protein: CASSLEGGGSSYEQYF

J gene: TRBJ2-4
D gene: TRBD2
clone size: .
V gene: TRBV4-1
CDR3 DNA: TGCGCCAGCAGCCCCCCCCACCACTTAACTAGCGGGCTAGCCAAAAACATTCAGTACTTC
CDR3 protein: CASSPPHHLTSGLAKNIQYF

J gene: TRBJ1-6
D gene: TRBD1
clone size: .
V gene: TRBV11-3
CDR3 DNA: TGTGCCAGCAGCCGCGACAGGGGAAGTTCACCCCTCCACTTT
CDR3 protein: CASSRDRGSSPLHF

J gene: TRBJ1-3
D gene: .
clone size: .
V gene: TRBV19
CDR3 DNA: TGTGCCAGTAGTATGGACGTTGGACTTGGAAACACCATATATTTT
CDR3 protein: CASSMDVGLGNTIYF

J gene: TRBJ1-5
D gene: TRBD1
clone size: .
V gene: TRBV28
CDR3 DNA: TGTGCCAGCAGCCTACAGGGGGCAATCGATCAGCCCCAGCATTTT
CDR3 protein: CASSLQGAIDQPQHF

J gene: TRBJ2-7
D gene: TRBD1
clone size: .
V gene: TRBV6-5
CDR3 DNA: TGTGCCAGCAGTTCCACTGACAGGGGACGTACCTACGAGCAGTACTTC
CDR3 protein: CASSSTDRGRTYEQYF

J gene: TRBJ1-6
D gene: .
clone size: few
V gene: TRBV9
CDR3 DNA: TGTGCCAGCAGCGTAGAGGCAGGGCGCAATTCACCCCTCCACTTT
CDR3 protein: CASSVEAGRNSPLHF

J gene: TRBJ1-5
D gene: .
clone size: .
V gene: TRBV9
CDR3 DNA: TGTGCCAGCAGCGTAACCCCGGACAGTAGCAATCAGCCCCAGCATTTT
CDR3 protein: CASSVTPDSSNQPQHF

J gene: TRBJ1-1
D gene: .
clone size: .
V gene: TRBV25-1
CDR3 DNA: TGTGCCAGCAGTGAAGGAGGCAGGATGAACACTGAAGCTTTCTTT
CDR3 protein: CASSEGGRMNTEAFF

J gene: TRBJ1-5
D gene: TRBD1
clone size: once
V gene: TRBV19
CDR3 DNA: TGTGCCAGTAGTACTCTGGCAGGACAGGGAAATCAGCCCCAGCATTTT
CDR3 protein: CASSTLAGQGNQPQHF

J gene: TRBJ1-3
D gene: .
clone size: .
V gene: TRBV2
CDR3 DNA: TGTGCCAGCATCCGAGGGAGGGTGGACACCATATATTTT
CDR3 protein: CASIRGRVDTIYF

J gene: TRBJ1-5
D gene: .
clone size: .
V gene: TRBV2
CDR3 DNA: TGTGCCAGCAGCCTATATGAGAATCAGCCCCAGCATTTT
CDR3 protein: CASSLYENQPQHF

J gene: TRBJ1-2
D gene: .
clone size: .
V gene: TRBV2
CDR3 DNA: TGTGCCAGCAGTCCTACTGACAGGTTCGGCTACACCTTC
CDR3 protein: CASSPTDRFGYTF

J gene: TRBJ1-4
D gene: .
clone size: .
V gene: TRBV19
CDR3 DNA: TGTGCCAGTAGTATAGGAAGCGCAACTAATGAAAAACTGTTTTTT
CDR3 protein: CASSIGSATNEKLFF

J gene: TRBJ2-3
D gene: .
clone size: .
V gene: TRBV10-3
CDR3 DNA: TGTGCCATCAGTGATTCGACAGGAAGTAGCGATACGCAGTATTTT
CDR3 protein: CAISDSTGSSDTQYF

J gene: TRBJ1-5
D gene: TRBD1
clone size: .
V gene: TRBV27
CDR3 DNA: TGTGCCAGCAGTTACCTGGGGACAGATAATCAGCCCCAGCATTTT
CDR3 protein: CASSYLGTDNQPQHF

J gene: TRBJ1-2
D gene: .
clone size: .
V gene: TRBV11-3
CDR3 DNA: TGTGCCAGCAGCTTAAGGGGGGGGGCCGGCTACACCTTC
CDR3 protein: CASSLRGGAGYTF

J gene: TRBJ1-2
D gene: .
clone size: .
V gene: TRBV6-5
CDR3 DNA: TGTGCCAGCAGACGACAGCGGGGCGATGGCTACACCTTC
CDR3 protein: CASRRQRGDGYTF

J gene: TRBJ1-5
D gene: .
clone size: once
V gene: TRBV9
CDR3 DNA: TGTGCCAGCAGCTCGACAGTCGGCAATCAGCCCCAGCATTTT
CDR3 protein: CASSSTVGNQPQHF

J gene: TRBJ2-6
D gene: .
clone size: .
V gene: TRBV6-5
CDR3 DNA: TGTGCCAGCAGCCCTGGACAGTCTGGGGCCAACGGCCTGACTTTC
CDR3 protein: CASSPGQSGANGLTF

J gene: TRBJ2-3
D gene: TRBD2
clone size: .
V gene: TRBV9
CDR3 DNA: TGTGCCAGCAGCGTACAGGGAGGGGCCGATACGCAGTATTTT
CDR3 protein: CASSVQGGADTQYF

J gene: TRBJ2-6
D gene: .
clone size: .
V gene: TRBV27
CDR3 DNA: TGTGCCAGCAGTTTATCAGGGGCTGGGGCCAACGGCCTGACTTTC
CDR3 protein: CASSLSGAGANGLTF